The clone carrying this T cell receptor beta chain was recorded a few times. Its antigen is as yet unknown. The sample comes from a study of radiotherapy plus CTLA-4 blockade in lung cancer. Looking at the study overall: Objective responses were observed in around 17% of patients, and disease control was achieved by 30% to 40%. Findings of the study overall: Among reported predictors of response, early blood T cell clone dynamics with interferon-beta performed best. Tumor-derived TCR clones expanded in blood after radiotherapy plus ipilimumab.

Sequencing used immunoSEQ multiplex PCR; TCRdb keeps in-frame clones, though not all of them. Of 85,000 to 90,000 clones in the sample, around 84% are singletons; the top ten hold approximately 15%. Between the trimmed V and J ends, which lost 3 bases and 3 bases, there was a span of 18 bases. There are 16 residues in the CDR3. From germline, CDR1 is MNHEY and CDR2 SMNVEV (reference sequence). The source of this sequence is a human donor with non-small cell lung cancer that progressed on radiotherapy plus ipilimumab. Specimen: peripheral blood, collected from a patient treated with radiotherapy plus ipilimumab. The chain is built from TRBV27 and TRBJ2-7; D might be TRBD1 (5 bases). CDR3 protein: CASSLPPTGPVYEQYF. DNA for the CDR3: TGTGCCAGCAGTTTGCCCCCTACAGGCCCAGTCTACGAGCAGTACTTC.